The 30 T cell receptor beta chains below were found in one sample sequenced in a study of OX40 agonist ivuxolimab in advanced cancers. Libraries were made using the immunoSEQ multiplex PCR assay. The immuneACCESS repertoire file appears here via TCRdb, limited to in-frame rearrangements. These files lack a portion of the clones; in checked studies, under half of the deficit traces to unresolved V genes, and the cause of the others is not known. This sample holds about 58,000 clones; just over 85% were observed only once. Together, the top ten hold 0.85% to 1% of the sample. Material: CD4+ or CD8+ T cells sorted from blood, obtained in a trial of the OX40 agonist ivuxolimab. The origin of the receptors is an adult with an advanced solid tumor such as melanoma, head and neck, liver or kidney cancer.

The CDR3 DNA follows: TGCGCCAGCAGGGGGGAGGACAGGGCGGATGGCTACACCTTC. Translation: CASRGEDRADGYTF. J is TRBJ1-2 and V is TRBV5-1; 8 bases are shared with TRBD1. Looked up from germline, CDR1 is SGHRS and CDR2 is YFSETQ. V was pared by 5 bases and J by 6 bases, with 9 bases of the junction left unmatched. The length of the CDR3 is 14 residues.

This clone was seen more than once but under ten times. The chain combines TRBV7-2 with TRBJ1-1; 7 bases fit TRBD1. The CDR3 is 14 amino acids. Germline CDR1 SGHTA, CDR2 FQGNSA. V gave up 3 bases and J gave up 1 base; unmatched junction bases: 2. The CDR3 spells CASSFQGGNTEAFF. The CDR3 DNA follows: TGTGCCAGCAGCTTCCAGGGGGGGAACACTGAAGCTTTCTTT.

CDR3: CASSQDGAGTDTQYF. CDR3 DNA sequence: TGTGCCAGCAGCCAAGATGGGGCAGGGACAGATACGCAGTATTTT. The V gene is TRBV14, the J gene TRBJ2-3, with a possible D match to TRBD1 (5 bases). Trimming removed 0 bases at V and 3 bases at J, with 10 bases between. The CDR3 totals 15 residues. Per the germline V gene, CDR1 is SGHDN and CDR2 is FVKESK.

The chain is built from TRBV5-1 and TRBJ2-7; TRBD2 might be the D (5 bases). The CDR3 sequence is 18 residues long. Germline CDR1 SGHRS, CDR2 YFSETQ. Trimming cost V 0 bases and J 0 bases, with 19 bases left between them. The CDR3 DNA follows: TGCGCCAGCAGCTTGGGCCCCGGGGTGAGGGTGAGCTCCTACGAGCAGTACTTC. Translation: CASSLGPGVRVSSYEQYF.

For the CDR3, the DNA is TGTGCCAGCAGTTGGACCAAAACTAGCACAGATACGCAGTATTTT. This translates into CASSWTKTSTDTQYF. The chain has TRBV7-8 and TRBJ2-3, with D uncertain. The CDR3 runs 15 residues. V was clipped by 6 bases and J by 0 bases, with 13 bases between them. Germline V CDR1 and CDR2: SGHVS, FQNEAQ.

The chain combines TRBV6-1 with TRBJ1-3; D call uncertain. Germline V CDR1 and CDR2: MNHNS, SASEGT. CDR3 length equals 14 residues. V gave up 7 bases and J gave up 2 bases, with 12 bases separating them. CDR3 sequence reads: CASNPGITGNTIYF. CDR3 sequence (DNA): TGTGCCAGCAACCCGGGTATCACTGGAAACACCATATATTTT.

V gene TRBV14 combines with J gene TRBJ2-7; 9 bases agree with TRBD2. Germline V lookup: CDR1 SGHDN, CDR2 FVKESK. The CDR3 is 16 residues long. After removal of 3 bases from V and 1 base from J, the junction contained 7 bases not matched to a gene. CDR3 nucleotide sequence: TGTGCCAGCAGCCATCGCGGGGGGGGAAGGTCCTACGAGCAGTACTTC. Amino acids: CASSHRGGGRSYEQYF.

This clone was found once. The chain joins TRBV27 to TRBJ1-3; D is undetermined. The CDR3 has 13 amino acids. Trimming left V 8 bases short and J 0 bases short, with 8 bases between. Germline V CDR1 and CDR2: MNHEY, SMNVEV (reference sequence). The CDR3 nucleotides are TGTGCCAGCCGAAGAGCCTCTGGAAACACCATATATTTT. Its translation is CASRRASGNTIYF.

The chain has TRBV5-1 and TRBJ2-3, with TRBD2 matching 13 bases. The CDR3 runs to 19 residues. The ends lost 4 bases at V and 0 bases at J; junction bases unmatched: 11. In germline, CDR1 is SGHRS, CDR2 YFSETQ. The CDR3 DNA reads TGCGCCAGCAGCCCCCCACTAGCGGGGGGGCCCAGAAGCACAGATACGCAGTATTTT. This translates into CASSPPLAGGPRSTDTQYF.

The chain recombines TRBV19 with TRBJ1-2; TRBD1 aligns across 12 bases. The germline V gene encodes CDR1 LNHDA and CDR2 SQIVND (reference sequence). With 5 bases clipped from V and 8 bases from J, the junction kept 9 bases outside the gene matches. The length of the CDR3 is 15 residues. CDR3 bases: TGTGCCAGTAGTCCGACTACCGGGACAGGGGGCGGCTACACCTTC. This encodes CASSPTTGTGGGYTF.

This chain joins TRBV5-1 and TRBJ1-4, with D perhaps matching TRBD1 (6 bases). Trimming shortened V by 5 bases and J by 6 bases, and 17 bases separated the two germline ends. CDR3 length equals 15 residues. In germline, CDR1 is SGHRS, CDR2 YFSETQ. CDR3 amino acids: CASRRAGGADEKLFF. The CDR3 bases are TGCGCCAGCAGGCGTGCGGGGGGCGCCGATGAAAAACTGTTTTTT.

Written as DNA, the CDR3 is TGTGCCAGTAAGCGGGCAGGGGGCGATAGCAATCAGCCCCAGCATTTT. It encodes CASKRAGGDSNQPQHF. The rearrangement uses TRBV5-6 and TRBJ1-5; 8 nucleotides agree with TRBD1. Germline V gene data show CDR1 as SGHDT and CDR2 as YYEEEE. The CDR3 loop spans 16 amino acids. After removal of 8 bases from V and 0 bases from J, the junction contained 10 bases not matched to a gene.

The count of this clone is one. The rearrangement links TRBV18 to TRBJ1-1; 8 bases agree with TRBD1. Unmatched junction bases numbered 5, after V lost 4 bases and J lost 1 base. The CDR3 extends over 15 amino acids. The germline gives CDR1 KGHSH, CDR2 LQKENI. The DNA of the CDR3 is TGTGCCAGCTCACTTCAGGGGGCGGGGAACACTGAAGCTTTCTTT. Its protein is CASSLQGAGNTEAFF.

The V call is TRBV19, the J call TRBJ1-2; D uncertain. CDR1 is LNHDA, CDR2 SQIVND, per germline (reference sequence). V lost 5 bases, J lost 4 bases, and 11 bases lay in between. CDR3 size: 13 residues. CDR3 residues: CASSARKTYGYTF. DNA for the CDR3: TGTGCCAGTAGTGCCCGGAAGACCTATGGCTACACCTTC.

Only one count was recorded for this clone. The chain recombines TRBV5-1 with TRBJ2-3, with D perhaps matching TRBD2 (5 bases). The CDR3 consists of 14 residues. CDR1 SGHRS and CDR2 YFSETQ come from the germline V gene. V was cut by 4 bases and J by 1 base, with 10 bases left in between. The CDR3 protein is CASSGVRGTDTQYF. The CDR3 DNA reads TGCGCCAGCAGCGGAGTGCGGGGCACAGATACGCAGTATTTT.

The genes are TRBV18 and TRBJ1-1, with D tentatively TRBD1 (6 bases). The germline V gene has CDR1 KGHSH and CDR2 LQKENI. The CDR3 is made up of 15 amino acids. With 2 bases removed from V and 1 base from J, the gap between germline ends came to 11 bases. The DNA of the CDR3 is TGTGCCAGCTCACCAGAGGACAGATGGAACACTGAAGCTTTCTTT. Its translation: CASSPEDRWNTEAFF.

CDR3 in amino acids: CASSQGQGGTEAFF. The CDR3 DNA is TGTGCCAGCTCACAGGGACAGGGTGGCACTGAAGCTTTCTTT. The chain is built from TRBV18 and TRBJ1-1; 9 bases match TRBD1. The V gene end was trimmed by 4 bases and the J gene end by 4 bases; junction bases not matched to a gene: 4. The CDR3 is 14 residues long. CDR1 is KGHSH, CDR2 LQKENI, per germline.

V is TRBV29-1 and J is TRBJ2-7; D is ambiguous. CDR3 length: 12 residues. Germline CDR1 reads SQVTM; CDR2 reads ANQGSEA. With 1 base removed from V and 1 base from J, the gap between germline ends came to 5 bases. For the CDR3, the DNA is TGCAGCGTTGAAGTCCCGTCCTACGAGCAGTACTTC. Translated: CSVEVPSYEQYF.

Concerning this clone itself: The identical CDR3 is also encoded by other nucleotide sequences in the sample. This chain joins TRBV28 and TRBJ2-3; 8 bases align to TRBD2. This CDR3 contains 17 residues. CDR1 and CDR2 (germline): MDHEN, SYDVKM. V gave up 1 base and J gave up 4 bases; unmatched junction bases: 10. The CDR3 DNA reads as TGTGCCAGCAGTTTATTATGGCGGGGGGCGGGGGCAGATACGCAGTATTTT. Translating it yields CASSLLWRGAGADTQYF.

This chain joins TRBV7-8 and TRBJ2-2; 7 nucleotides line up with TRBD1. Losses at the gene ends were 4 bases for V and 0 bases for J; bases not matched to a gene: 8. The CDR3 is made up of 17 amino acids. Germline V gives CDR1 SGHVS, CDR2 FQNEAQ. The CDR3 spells CASSSKRGPTNTGELFF. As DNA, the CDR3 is TGTGCCAGCAGCTCAAAAAGGGGGCCAACGAACACCGGGGAGCTGTTTTTT.

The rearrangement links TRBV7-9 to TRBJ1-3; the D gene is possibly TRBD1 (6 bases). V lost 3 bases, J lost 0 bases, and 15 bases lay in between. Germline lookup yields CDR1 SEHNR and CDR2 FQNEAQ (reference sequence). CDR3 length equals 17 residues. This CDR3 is CASSFPSTGRSGNTIYF. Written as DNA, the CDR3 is TGTGCCAGCAGCTTCCCGTCGACAGGCCGCTCTGGAAACACCATATATTTT. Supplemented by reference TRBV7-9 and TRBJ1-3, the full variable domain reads DTGVSQNPRHKITKRGQNVTFRCDPISEHNRLYWYRQTLGQGPEFLTYFQNEAQLEKSRLLSDRFSAERPKGSFSTLEIQRTEQGDSAMYLCASSFPSTGRSGNTIYFGEGSWLTVV.

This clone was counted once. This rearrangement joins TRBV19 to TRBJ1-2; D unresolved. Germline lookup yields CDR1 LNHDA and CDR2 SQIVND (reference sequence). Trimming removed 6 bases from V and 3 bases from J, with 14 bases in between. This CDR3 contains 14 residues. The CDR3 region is CASRDFRTHYGYTF. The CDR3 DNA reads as TGTGCCAGTAGGGATTTCCGGACTCACTATGGCTACACCTTC.

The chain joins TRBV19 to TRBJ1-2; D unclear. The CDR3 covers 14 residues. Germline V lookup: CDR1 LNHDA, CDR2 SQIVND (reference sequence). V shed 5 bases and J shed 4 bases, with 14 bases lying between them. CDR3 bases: TGTGCCAGTAGTCGAACCCAAGAAGTCTATGGCTACACCTTC. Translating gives CASSRTQEVYGYTF.

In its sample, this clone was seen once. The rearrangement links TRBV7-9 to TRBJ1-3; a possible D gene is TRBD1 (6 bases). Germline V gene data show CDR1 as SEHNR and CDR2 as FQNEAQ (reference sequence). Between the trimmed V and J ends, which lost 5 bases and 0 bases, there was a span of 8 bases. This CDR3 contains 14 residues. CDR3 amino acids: CASSGGPSGNTIYF. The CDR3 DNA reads TGTGCCAGCAGCGGGGGCCCCTCTGGAAACACCATATATTTT.

The CDR3 sequence: CASSLESEPIEQYF. CDR3 nucleotides: TGCGCCAGCAGCTTGGAATCAGAGCCTATCGAGCAGTACTTC. The J gene is TRBJ2-7, the V gene TRBV5-1; D gene unclear. The CDR3 loop spans 14 amino acids. CDR1 is SGHRS, CDR2 YFSETQ, per germline. V was trimmed by 0 bases and J by 6 bases, leaving 13 bases between them.

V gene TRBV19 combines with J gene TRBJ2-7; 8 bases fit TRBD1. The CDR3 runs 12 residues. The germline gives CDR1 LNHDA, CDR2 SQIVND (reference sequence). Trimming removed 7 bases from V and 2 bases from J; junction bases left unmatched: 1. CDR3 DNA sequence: TGTGCCAGTAAGGACAGGGCCTACGAGCAGTACTTC. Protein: CASKDRAYEQYF.

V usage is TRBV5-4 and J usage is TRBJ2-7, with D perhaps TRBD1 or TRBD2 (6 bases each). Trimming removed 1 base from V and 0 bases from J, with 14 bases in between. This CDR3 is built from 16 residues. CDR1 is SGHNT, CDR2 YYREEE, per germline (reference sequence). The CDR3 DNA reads TGTGCCAGCAGCTTGTTGAGGGGGGACAACTCCTACGAGCAGTACTTC. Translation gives CASSLLRGDNSYEQYF.

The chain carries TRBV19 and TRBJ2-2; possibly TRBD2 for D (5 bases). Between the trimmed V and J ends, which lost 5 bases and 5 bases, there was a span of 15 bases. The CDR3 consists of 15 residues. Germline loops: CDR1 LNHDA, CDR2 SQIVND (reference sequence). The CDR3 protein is CASSSPGPGTGELFF. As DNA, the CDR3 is TGTGCCAGTAGTTCCCCCGGACCGGGAACCGGGGAGCTGTTTTTT.

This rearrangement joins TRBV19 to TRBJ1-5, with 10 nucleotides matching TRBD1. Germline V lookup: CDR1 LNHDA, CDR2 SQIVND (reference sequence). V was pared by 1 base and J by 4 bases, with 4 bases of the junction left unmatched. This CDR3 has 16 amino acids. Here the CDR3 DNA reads TGTGCCAGTAGTATAGGGGACAGGGGCGGGAATCAGCCCCAGCATTTT. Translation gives CASSIGDRGGNQPQHF.

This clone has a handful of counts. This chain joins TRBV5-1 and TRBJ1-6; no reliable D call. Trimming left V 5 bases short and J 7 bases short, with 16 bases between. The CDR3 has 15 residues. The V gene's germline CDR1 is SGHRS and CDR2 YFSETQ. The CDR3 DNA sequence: TGCGCCAGCAGTCCAGCAACACTGGGGAATTCACCCCTCCACTTT. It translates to CASSPATLGNSPLHF.